This entry describes one T cell receptor (beta chain). Its antigen remains unknown. The CDR3 has 15 amino acids. Trimming removed 4 bases from V and 3 bases from J, with 16 bases in between. CDR1 SGHRS and CDR2 YFSETQ come from the germline V gene. The source of the sample is a study of blood T cells in healthy people across ages. Whole-study results and caveats: The recorded TCR beta diversity per million T cells decreased in a roughly linear manner with age. Estimates of diversity drawn from one million T cells were considered underestimates.

Together with a sample-barcoded 5' primer, a J-beta primer mix was included in a second PCR lasting about 7 to 11 cycles. MiXCR, run by TCRdb on the 5' RACE reads, gives a single entry per CDR3 protein. The sample has about 2 million distinct CDR3 sequences, around 48% seen once. Donors each provided roughly 11 milliliters of peripheral blood. The study isolated at least 6.5 million PBMCs from each sample. V usage is TRBV5-1 and J usage is TRBJ2-5; perhaps D is TRBD1 or TRBD2 (5 bases each). Sequenced sample: blood. The source of this sequence is a woman aged 40 to 50 in good health. CDR3 sequence (DNA): TGCGCCAGCAGCACCCGGGACGAAAAGAAAGAGACCCAGTACTTC. Translated: CASSTRDEKKETQYF.